This TCR beta chain is drawn from a study of shared clonotypes between healthy human individuals. Naive CD8 cells lacked CD45RO and underwent positive selection for CCR7, leaving out terminally differentiated effector memory CD45RA+ cells. Clones were read by immunoSEQ multiplex PCR, and TCRdb kept only the in-frame ones, dropping some. The data contain around 650,000 clones, approximately 96% of them singletons. The study's findings and limits: For naive CD4 cells, approximately 4.7% of clonotypes were shared across a few donors. The generation probabilities recorded for non-shared clonotypes fell below those of clonotypes shared by all four donors.

Germline loops: CDR1 MNHEY, CDR2 SMNVEV (reference sequence). Trimming at V came to 4 bases and at J to 0 bases, leaving 3 bases not matched to a gene. The CDR3 consists of 14 residues. Worth noting for this clone: Its target is unknown. The sample carries other DNA sequences with the same CDR3.

This receptor was identified in a young woman in good health. The sample consisted of naive CD8+ T cells sorted from blood. The chain employs TRBV27 and TRBJ2-7; the match to TRBD2 covers 7 bases. The CDR3 sequence is CASSSGLSSYEQYF. CDR3 sequence (DNA): TGTGCCAGCAGTTCGGGACTAAGCTCCTACGAGCAGTACTTC.